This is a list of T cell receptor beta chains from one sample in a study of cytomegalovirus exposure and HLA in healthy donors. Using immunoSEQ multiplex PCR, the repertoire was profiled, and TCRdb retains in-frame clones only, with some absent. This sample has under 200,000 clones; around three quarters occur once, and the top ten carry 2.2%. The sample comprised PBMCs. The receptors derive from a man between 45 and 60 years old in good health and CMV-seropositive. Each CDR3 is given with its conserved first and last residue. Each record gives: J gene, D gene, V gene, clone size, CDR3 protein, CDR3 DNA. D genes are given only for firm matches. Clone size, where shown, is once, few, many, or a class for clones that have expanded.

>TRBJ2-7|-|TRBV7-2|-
CASSVTRRYEQYF
TGTGCCAGCAGCGTAACTAGGAGATACGAGCAGTACTTC
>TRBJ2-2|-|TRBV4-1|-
CASSQWTTPDTGELFF
TGCGCCAGCAGCCAGTGGACTACCCCCGACACCGGGGAGCTGTTTTTT
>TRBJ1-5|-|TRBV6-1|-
CASSSQGSHQPQHF
TGTGCCAGCAGTTCGCAGGGTAGTCATCAGCCCCAGCATTTT
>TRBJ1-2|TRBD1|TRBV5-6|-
CASSWGTGGSYGYTF
TGTGCCAGCAGCTGGGGGACAGGGGGTTCCTATGGCTACACCTTC
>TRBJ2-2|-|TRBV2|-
CASRLTGELFF
TGTGCCAGCAGACTTACCGGGGAGCTGTTTTTT
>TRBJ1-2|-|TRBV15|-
CATAEYNYGYTF
TGTGCCACCGCGGAATACAACTATGGCTACACCTTC
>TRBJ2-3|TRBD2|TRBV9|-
CASSVGTSGAMDTQYF
TGTGCCAGCAGCGTAGGGACTAGCGGAGCGATGGATACGCAGTATTTT
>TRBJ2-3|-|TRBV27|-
CASSLRDVADTQYF
TGTGCCAGCAGTTTAAGAGATGTTGCAGATACGCAGTATTTT
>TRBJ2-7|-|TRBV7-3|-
CASSLLWTAKSYEQYF
TGTGCCAGCAGCTTATTGTGGACAGCGAAATCCTACGAGCAGTACTTC
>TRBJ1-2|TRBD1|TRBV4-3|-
CASSQALGQVDYGYTF
TGCGCCAGCAGCCAAGCCCTGGGACAGGTCGACTATGGCTACACCTTC
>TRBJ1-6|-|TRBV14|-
CASSPRQGGSPLHF
TGTGCCAGCAGCCCAAGGCAGGGAGGGTCACCCCTCCACTTT
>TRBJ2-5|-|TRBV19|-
CASSTDRGTQYF
TGTGCCAGTAGTACGGATAGGGGGACCCAGTACTTC
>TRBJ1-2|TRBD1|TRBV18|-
CASSPQMDRDRGYYGYTF
TGTGCCAGCTCACCCCAGATGGACCGGGACAGGGGGTACTATGGCTACACCTTC
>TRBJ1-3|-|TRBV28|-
CASSLGGFSGNTIYF
TGTGCCAGCAGTTTGGGGGGATTCTCTGGAAACACCATATATTTT
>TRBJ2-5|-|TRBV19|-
CASQRGGREETQYF
TGTGCCAGTCAAAGGGGGGGCAGGGAAGAGACCCAGTACTTC
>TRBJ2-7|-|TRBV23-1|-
CASSPNRRHISYEQYF
TGCGCCAGCAGTCCTAACAGGCGTCATATCTCCTACGAGCAGTACTTC
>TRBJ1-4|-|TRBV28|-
CAHTQGHEKLFF
TGTGCCCACACTCAGGGCCATGAAAAACTGTTTTTT
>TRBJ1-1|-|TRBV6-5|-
CASSYGGGTEAFF
TGTGCCAGCAGTTACGGGGGAGGGACTGAAGCTTTCTTT
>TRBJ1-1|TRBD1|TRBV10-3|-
CAISAGQGKMNTEAFF
TGTGCCATCAGTGCAGGACAGGGCAAGATGAACACTGAAGCTTTCTTT
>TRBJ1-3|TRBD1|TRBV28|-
CASSLVGQGRGNTIYF
TGTGCCAGCAGTTTAGTGGGACAGGGGCGAGGAAACACCATATATTTT
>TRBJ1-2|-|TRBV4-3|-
CASSQSQGRGYTF
TGCGCCAGCAGCCAAAGTCAGGGTCGCGGCTACACCTTC
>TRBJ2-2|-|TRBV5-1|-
CASSTGQNTGELFF
TGCGCCAGCAGCACCGGACAGAACACCGGGGAGCTGTTTTTT
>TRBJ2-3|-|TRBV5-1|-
CASSVDYRKTKDTDTQYF
TGCGCCAGCAGCGTTGATTACAGGAAAACAAAAGACACAGATACGCAGTATTTT
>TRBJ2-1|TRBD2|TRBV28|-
CASSLRRLAGPYNEQFF
TGTGCCAGCAGTTTGCGGAGACTAGCGGGGCCTTACAATGAGCAGTTCTTC
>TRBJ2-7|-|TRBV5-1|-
CASSDRRGRSWEQYF
TGCGCCAGCAGTGATAGGCGGGGACGCTCTTGGGAGCAGTACTTC
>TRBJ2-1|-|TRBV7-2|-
CASSPPTGYNEQFF
TGTGCCAGCAGCCCCCCGACAGGATACAATGAGCAGTTCTTC
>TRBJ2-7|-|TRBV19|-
CASSIGSGRSHEQYF
TGTGCCAGTAGTATAGGATCAGGCAGATCTCACGAGCAGTACTTC
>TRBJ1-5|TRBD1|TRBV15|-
CATSRSDRGPSGQPQHF
TGTGCCACCAGCAGGAGCGACAGGGGACCGTCGGGGCAGCCCCAGCATTTT
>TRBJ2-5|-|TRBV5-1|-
CASSLSGVAREQYF
TGCGCCAGCAGCTTATCGGGGGTTGCGAGGGAGCAGTACTTC
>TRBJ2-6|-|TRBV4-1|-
CASSQNIGFSGANVLTF
TGCGCCAGCAGCCAAAACATCGGGTTCTCTGGGGCCAACGTCCTGACTTTC
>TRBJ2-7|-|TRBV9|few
CASSARDSYEQYF
TGTGCCAGCAGCGCCCGGGACTCCTACGAGCAGTACTTC
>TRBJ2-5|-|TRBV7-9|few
CASSHPAAGRQETQYF
TGTGCCAGCAGTCACCCGGCGGCCGGTCGCCAAGAGACCCAGTACTTC
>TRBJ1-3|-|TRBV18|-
CASSPAGPGNTIYF
TGTGCCAGCTCACCGGCGGGGCCGGGAAACACCATATATTTT
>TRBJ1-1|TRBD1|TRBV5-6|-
CASKFVRGSTEAFF
TGTGCCAGCAAATTCGTCAGGGGGAGCACTGAAGCTTTCTTT
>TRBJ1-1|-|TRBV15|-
CATSRDRERNTEAFF
TGTGCCACCAGCAGAGACAGGGAAAGGAACACTGAAGCTTTCTTT
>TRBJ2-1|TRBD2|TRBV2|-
CASPLAGGNNEQFF
TGTGCCAGCCCTCTAGCGGGGGGGAACAATGAGCAGTTCTTC
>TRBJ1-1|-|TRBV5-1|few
CASSMGGEGTEAFF
TGCGCCAGCAGCATGGGCGGAGAGGGCACTGAAGCTTTCTTT
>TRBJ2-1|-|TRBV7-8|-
CASSLVPHRVNEQFF
TGTGCCAGCAGCTTAGTCCCTCACAGGGTTAATGAGCAGTTCTTC
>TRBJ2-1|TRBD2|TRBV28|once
CASSGGRGGVNEQFF
TGTGCCAGCAGCGGCGGACGGGGGGGGGTGAATGAGCAGTTCTTC
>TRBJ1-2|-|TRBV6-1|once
CASSEATQPLYGYTF
TGTGCCAGCAGTGAAGCAACGCAACCACTCTATGGCTACACCTTC
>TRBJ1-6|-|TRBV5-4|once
CASSLRGGSSPLHF
TGTGCCAGCAGCTTGAGGGGCGGTAGTTCACCCCTCCACTTT
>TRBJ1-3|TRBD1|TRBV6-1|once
CASSEGDRPWNTIYF
TGTGCCAGCAGTGAAGGGGACAGGCCCTGGAACACCATATATTTT
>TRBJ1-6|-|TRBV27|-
CASSPRGTANSYNSPLHF
TGTGCCAGCAGTCCCCGAGGGACTGCGAACTCCTATAATTCACCCCTCCACTTT
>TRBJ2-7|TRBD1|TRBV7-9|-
CASSRADRAGEQYF
TGTGCCAGCAGCCGCGCTGACAGGGCCGGGGAGCAGTACTTC
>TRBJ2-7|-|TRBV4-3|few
CASSRSEGAYEQYF
TGCGCCAGCAGCCGTTCAGAGGGAGCCTACGAGCAGTACTTC
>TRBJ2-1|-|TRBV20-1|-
CSAAGFLEQFF
TGCAGTGCAGCAGGGTTTCTTGAGCAGTTCTTC
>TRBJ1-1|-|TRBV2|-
CASRAERTANTEAFF
TGTGCCAGCAGGGCCGAACGGACAGCGAACACTGAAGCTTTCTTT
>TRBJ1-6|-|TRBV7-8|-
CASSTPTGSSNSPLHF
TGTGCCAGCAGCACACCTACAGGGTCGTCTAATTCACCCCTCCACTTT
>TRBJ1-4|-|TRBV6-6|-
CASSYSRTVPNEKLFF
TGTGCCAGCAGTTACTCCCGGACAGTTCCTAATGAAAAACTGTTTTTT
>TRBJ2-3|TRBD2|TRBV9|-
CASSVGAGSTDTQYF
TGTGCCAGCAGCGTAGGAGCGGGGAGCACAGATACGCAGTATTTT
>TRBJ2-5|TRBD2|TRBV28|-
CASSTPVSGGRTQYF
TGTGCCAGCAGTACACCCGTTAGCGGGGGGCGGACCCAGTACTTC